This T cell receptor (beta chain) was recovered during a study of early T cells in non-severe SARS-CoV-2 infection. Study results and caveats: Anti-spike CD8 responses were favored in VDJdb matching, and private and CD4 specificities were missed.

Tagging with unique molecular identifiers was applied to individual cDNA molecules. From the 5' RACE reads, TCRdb called clonotypes with MiXCR, one entry per CDR3 protein. The top ten hold about 9.7% of the sample, which has roughly 45,000 distinct CDR3 sequences, about 10% seen once. This clonotype showed up many times. Antigen unknown. The junction had 5 bases not matched to a gene; V was cut back by 4 bases and J by 9 bases. CDR3 length: 14 residues. Germline V gene lookup returns CDR1 SEHNR and CDR2 FQNEAQ (reference sequence). This sequence was found in an adult who was a healthcare worker with PCR-confirmed SARS-CoV-2 infection or an uninfected control (not recorded which). The sequencing input was whole blood. This chain connects TRBV7-9 to TRBJ2-2; 10 bases are a match to TRBD1. The CDR3 region is CASSWDRGGRELFF. The CDR3 coding sequence is TGTGCCAGCAGCTGGGACAGGGGAGGTCGGGAGCTGTTTTTT.